This T cell receptor (beta chain) was retrieved from a study of blood T cells in healthy people across ages. Overall study results and limits: Age advanced and TCR beta diversity per million T cells fell, roughly linearly.

This clonotype has a handful of counts. Its antigen is not known. The CDR3 length is 17 residues. With 4 bases removed from V and 0 bases from J, the gap between germline ends came to 15 bases. Germline loops: CDR1 KGHDR, CDR2 SFDVKD. The authors ran a second PCR of about 7 to 11 cycles using a sample-barcoded 5' primer and a J-beta primer mix. Via MiXCR, TCRdb re-called the 5' RACE reads, giving one row per CDR3 protein. The table has 1.5 million to 2 million distinct CDR3 sequences, under 30% seen once. This clonotype was obtained from a woman younger than 45 in good health. The specimen was blood. The chain carries TRBV24-1 and TRBJ2-1; no clear D gene. CDR3 nucleotides: TGTGCCACCAGTGACCCACCCTTCCCGAGCTCCTACAATGAGCAGTTCTTC. Amino acid sequence: CATSDPPFPSSYNEQFF.